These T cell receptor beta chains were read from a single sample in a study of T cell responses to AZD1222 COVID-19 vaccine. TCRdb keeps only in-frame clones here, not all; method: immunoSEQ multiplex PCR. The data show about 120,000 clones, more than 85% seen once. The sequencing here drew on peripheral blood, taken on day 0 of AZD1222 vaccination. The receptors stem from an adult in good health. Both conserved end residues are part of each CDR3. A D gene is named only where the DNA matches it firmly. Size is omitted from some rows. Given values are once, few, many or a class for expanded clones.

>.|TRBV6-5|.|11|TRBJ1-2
CASGGTYGYTF
TGTGCCAGCGGGGGAACCTATGGCTACACCTTC
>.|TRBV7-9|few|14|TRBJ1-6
CASSLGTHNSPLHF
TGTGCCAGCAGCCTCGGGACACATAATTCACCCCTCCACTTT
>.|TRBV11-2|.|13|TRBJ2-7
CASSLAGTYEQYF
TGTGCCAGCAGCTTAGCGGGTACCTACGAGCAGTACTTC
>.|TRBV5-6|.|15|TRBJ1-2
CASSEMGRINYGYTF
TGTGCCAGCAGCGAGATGGGACGGATAAACTATGGCTACACCTTC
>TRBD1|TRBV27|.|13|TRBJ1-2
CASSAQGAYGYTF
TGTGCCAGCAGTGCACAGGGGGCGTATGGCTACACCTTC
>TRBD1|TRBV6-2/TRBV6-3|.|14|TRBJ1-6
CASSSTGGSSPLHF
TGTGCCAGCAGTTCCACAGGGGGCTCTTCACCCCTCCACTTT
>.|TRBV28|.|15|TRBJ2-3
CASSSSTGGADTQYF
TGTGCCAGCAGTTCCTCGACAGGAGGGGCAGATACGCAGTATTTT
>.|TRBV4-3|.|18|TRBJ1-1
CASSQDPRDSNQNTEAFF
TGCGCCAGCAGCCAAGATCCCCGGGACTCAAACCAGAACACTGAAGCTTTCTTT
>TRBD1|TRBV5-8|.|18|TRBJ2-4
CASTPTYRTGRAKNIQYF
TGTGCCAGCACGCCTACGTATCGGACAGGGAGAGCCAAAAACATTCAGTACTTC
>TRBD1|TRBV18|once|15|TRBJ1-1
CASSRTGGRDTEAFF
TGTGCCAGCTCCCGGACAGGGGGCAGGGACACTGAAGCTTTCTTT
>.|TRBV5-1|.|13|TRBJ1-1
CASSSNTNTEAFF
TGCGCCAGCAGCTCTAATACGAACACTGAAGCTTTCTTT
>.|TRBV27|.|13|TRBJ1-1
CASSPRGAHEAFF
TGTGCCAGCAGTCCGAGGGGGGCACATGAAGCTTTCTTT
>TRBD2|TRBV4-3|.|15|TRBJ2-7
CASSLSGGASYEQYF
TGCGCCAGCAGCCTTAGCGGGGGGGCTTCCTACGAGCAGTACTTC
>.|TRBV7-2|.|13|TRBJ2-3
CASSFTPRDTQYF
TGTGCCAGCAGCTTCACTCCACGAGATACGCAGTATTTT
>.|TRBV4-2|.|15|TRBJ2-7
CASSQGGGESYEQYF
TGTGCCAGCAGCCAAGGAGGGGGGGAGTCCTACGAGCAGTACTTC
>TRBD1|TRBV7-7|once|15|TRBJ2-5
CASSSSGTGGETQYF
TGTGCCAGCAGCTCTTCCGGGACAGGGGGGGAGACCCAGTACTTC